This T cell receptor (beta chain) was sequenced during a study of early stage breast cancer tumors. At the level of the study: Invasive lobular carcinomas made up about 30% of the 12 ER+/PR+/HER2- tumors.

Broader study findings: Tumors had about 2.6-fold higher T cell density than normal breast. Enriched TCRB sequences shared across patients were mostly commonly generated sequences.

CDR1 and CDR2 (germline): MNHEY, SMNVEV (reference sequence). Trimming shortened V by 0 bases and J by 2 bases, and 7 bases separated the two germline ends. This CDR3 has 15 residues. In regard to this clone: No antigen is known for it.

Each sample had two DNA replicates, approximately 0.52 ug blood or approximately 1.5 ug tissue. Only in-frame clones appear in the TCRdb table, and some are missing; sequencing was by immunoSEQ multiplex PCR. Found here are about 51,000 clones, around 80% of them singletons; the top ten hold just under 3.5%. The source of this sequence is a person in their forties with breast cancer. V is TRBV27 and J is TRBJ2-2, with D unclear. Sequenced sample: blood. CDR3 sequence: CASSLSSLNTGELFF. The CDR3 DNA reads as TGTGCCAGCAGTTTATCGTCTCTAAACACCGGGGAGCTGTTTTTT.